The clone carrying this TCR beta chain has more than one count but fewer than ten. This record belongs to a study of blood T cells in healthy people across ages. For the second PCR, which ran for about 6 to 11 cycles, a sample-barcoded 5' primer and a J-beta primer mix were used. Using its own MiXCR run on the 5' RACE reads, TCRdb lists one record per CDR3 protein. The sample consists of a few hundred thousand distinct CDR3 sequences, approximately 30% of them appearing once. Sequenced sample: blood. The sequence came from a woman in her seventies in good health.

Written as DNA, the CDR3 is TGCAGCGTTGTGTCATGGACTGAGGGGTACTTC. This encodes CSVVSWTEGYF. J is TRBJ2-5 and V is TRBV29-1; a weak D match, TRBD2 (5 bases). Trimming removed 4 bases from V and 13 bases from J, with 16 bases in between. The CDR3 covers 11 residues. Per germline, CDR1 SQVTM and CDR2 ANQGSEA.